This TCR beta chain was recorded in a study of technical replicates of blood from a few donors. Produced via immunoSEQ multiplex PCR; TCRdb's table is partial and in-frame only. This sample has over 10,000 clones; around 91% occur once, and the top ten carry over 6.5%. The CDR3 totals 14 residues. Trimming cost V 10 bases and J 3 bases, with 18 bases left between them. CDR1 and CDR2 (germline): ENHRY, SYGVKD. This sequence joins TRBV10-3 and TRBJ1-1; D may be TRBD1 (6 bases). This TCR was recovered from a human donor in good health. Specimen: PBMCs. The CDR3 loop is CATRGTGKDTEAFF. The CDR3 DNA is TGTGCCACCCGCGGAACAGGGAAGGACACTGAAGCTTTCTTT.